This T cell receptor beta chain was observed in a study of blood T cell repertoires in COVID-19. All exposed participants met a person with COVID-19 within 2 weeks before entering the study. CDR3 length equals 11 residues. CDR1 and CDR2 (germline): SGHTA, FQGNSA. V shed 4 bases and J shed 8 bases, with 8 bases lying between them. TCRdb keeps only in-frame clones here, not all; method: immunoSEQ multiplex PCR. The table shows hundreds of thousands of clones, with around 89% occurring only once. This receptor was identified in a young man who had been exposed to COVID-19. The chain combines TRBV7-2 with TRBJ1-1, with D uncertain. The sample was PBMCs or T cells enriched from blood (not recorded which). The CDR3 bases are TGTGCCAGCAGCTACAACGTCGAAGCTTTCTTT. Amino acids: CASSYNVEAFF.